Below are 14 T cell receptor beta chains sequenced from a single sample in a study of OX40 agonist ivuxolimab in advanced cancers. Sequencing used immunoSEQ multiplex PCR; TCRdb keeps in-frame clones, though not all of them. The profile shows about 58,000 clones, approximately 91% of them singletons. The sample consisted of CD4+ or CD8+ T cells sorted from blood, taken in a trial of the OX40 agonist ivuxolimab. These receptors were obtained from an adult with an advanced solid tumor such as melanoma, head and neck, liver or kidney cancer.

V usage is TRBV11-2 and J usage is TRBJ1-2; unclear D gene. V dropped 7 bases and J dropped 4 bases, with 10 bases sitting between them. The germline gives CDR1 SGHAT, CDR2 FQNNGV. This CDR3 contains 12 residues. The CDR3 bases are TGTGCCAGCACCCAGACCGGCTATGGCTACACCTTC. Protein sequence: CASTQTGYGYTF.

V gene TRBV5-6 combines with J gene TRBJ2-2; a possible D gene is TRBD1 (5 bases). Per the germline V gene, CDR1 is SGHDT and CDR2 is YYEEEE. The V end was cut by 3 bases, the J end by 1 base, with 10 bases between. The CDR3 is made up of 15 amino acids. The CDR3 is CASSWGGGNTGELFF. The CDR3 region has the DNA TGTGCCAGCAGCTGGGGCGGCGGGAACACCGGGGAGCTGTTTTTT.

The chain uses TRBV15 and TRBJ2-5, with a possible D match to TRBD2 (5 bases). The CDR3 covers 14 residues. CDR1 and CDR2 (germline): LNHNV, YYDKDF (reference sequence). Trimming removed 0 bases from V and 2 bases from J, with 7 bases in between. CDR3 bases: TGTGCCACCAGCAGAGACGACTATCAAGAGACCCAGTACTTC. Its translation: CATSRDDYQETQYF.

V usage is TRBV18 and J usage is TRBJ2-1; 13 bases map to TRBD2. Germline V lookup: CDR1 KGHSH, CDR2 LQKENI. J lost 5 bases, V lost 4 bases, and 8 bases had no gene match. This CDR3 is built from 17 residues. The CDR3 loop is CASSRLAGGRENNEQFF. Here the CDR3 DNA reads TGTGCCAGCTCACGACTAGCGGGAGGTCGGGAGAACAATGAGCAGTTCTTC.

This chain connects TRBV5-4 to TRBJ2-5; 11 bases map to TRBD1. The J segment lost 3 bases and the V segment lost 4 bases, leaving 8 bases of the junction unmatched. CDR1 is SGHNT and CDR2 is YYREEE in the germline V gene (reference sequence). This CDR3 has 16 residues. As DNA, the CDR3 is TGTGCCAGCAGCATAAGGGACAGGGGGAGTGAAGAGACCCAGTACTTC. Its protein is CASSIRDRGSEETQYF.

V usage is TRBV2 and J usage is TRBJ2-3; D ambiguous. The ends were cut back, 7 bases at V and 1 base at J, with 12 bases in the middle. The germline gives CDR1 SNHLY, CDR2 FYNNEI. CDR3 length equals 14 residues. The CDR3 nucleotides read TGTGCCAGCAAGGCCGACGTCGGCACAGATACGCAGTATTTT. Translating it yields CASKADVGTDTQYF.

The chain uses TRBV30 and TRBJ1-6; D gene unclear. Trimming removed 0 bases at V and 6 bases at J, with 9 bases between. CDR1 and CDR2 from the germline V gene are GTSNPN and SVGIG (reference sequence). The CDR3 extends over 14 amino acids. The CDR3 here is CAWSVPLSNSPLHF. DNA for the CDR3: TGTGCCTGGAGTGTACCCCTCAGTAATTCACCCCTCCACTTT.

This rearrangement joins TRBV19 to TRBJ2-5, with TRBD1 as a possible D gene (6 bases). The CDR3 totals 14 residues. Trimming removed 4 bases at V and 0 bases at J, with 9 bases between. CDR1 and CDR2 (germline): LNHDA, SQIVND (reference sequence). The CDR3 DNA is TGTGCCAGTAGTAACGGACAGCACCAAGAGACCCAGTACTTC. Amino acids: CASSNGQHQETQYF. Looking up the rest from reference TRBV19 and TRBJ2-5 gives the full variable domain: DGGITQSPKYLFRKEGQNVTLSCEQNLNHDAMYWYRQDPGQGLRLIYYSQIVNDFQKGDIAEGYSVSREKKESFPLTVTSAQKNPTAFYLCASSNGQHQETQYFGPGTRLLVL.

The chain recombines TRBV6-1 with TRBJ1-2, with D maybe TRBD1 (5 bases). V was shortened by 10 bases and J by 1 base, with 19 bases between the two germline ends. CDR1 and CDR2 from the germline V gene are MNHNS and SASEGT. This CDR3 is 15 amino acids long. This chain's CDR3 is CATLRDFLGNYGYTF. CDR3 sequence (DNA): TGTGCCACCCTGAGGGACTTCCTGGGTAACTATGGCTACACCTTC.

The J gene is TRBJ2-1, the V gene TRBV27, with 12 bases identical to TRBD2. Germline loops: CDR1 MNHEY, CDR2 SMNVEV (reference sequence). CDR3 length equals 18 residues. After removal of 4 bases from V and 4 bases from J, the junction contained 11 bases not matched to a gene. The CDR3 spells CASSSLLAGGSPYNEQFF. Written as DNA, the CDR3 is TGTGCCAGCAGTTCATTACTAGCGGGAGGCTCCCCGTACAATGAGCAGTTCTTC.

The V and J genes are TRBV5-1 and TRBJ2-7; 7 bases agree with TRBD2. This CDR3 spans 14 amino acids. Looked up from germline, CDR1 is SGHRS and CDR2 is YFSETQ. V lost 5 bases and J lost 3; bases outside the gene matches: 8. CDR3 in amino acids: CASRDVGGSYEQYF. In DNA form, the CDR3 reads TGCGCCAGCAGGGACGTAGGCGGGAGCTACGAGCAGTACTTC.

The chain links TRBV28 to TRBJ2-5, with a tentative D call TRBD1 (6 bases). The CDR3 totals 15 residues. Trimming left V 6 bases short and J 4 bases short, with 18 bases between. Germline loops: CDR1 MDHEN, CDR2 SYDVKM. CDR3 nucleotide sequence: TGTGCCAGCAGAAGCCAGGGGCGAGGGTTAGAGACCCAGTACTTC. This translates into CASRSQGRGLETQYF.

This clone was observed once. J is TRBJ2-3 and V is TRBV5-4, with TRBD2 matching over 8 bases. Losses at the gene ends were 4 bases for V and 6 bases for J; bases not matched to a gene: 7. This CDR3 is 14 amino acids long. CDR1 and CDR2 from the germline V gene are SGHNT and YYREEE (reference sequence). As DNA, the CDR3 is TGTGCCAGCAGCACTGCCGGGGGGGCGGATACGCAGTATTTT. This sequence encodes CASSTAGGADTQYF.

This rearrangement joins TRBV6-5 to TRBJ2-3; the D gene is possibly TRBD2 (6 bases). This CDR3 comprises 15 residues. V lost 6 bases and J 2 bases, leaving 15 bases between the germline ends. Germline loops: CDR1 MNHEY, CDR2 SVGAGI. CDR3 DNA sequence: TGTGCCAGCAGGCCCAACGGGAGATTCACAGATACGCAGTATTTT. Residues: CASRPNGRFTDTQYF.